What follows are 10 T cell receptor beta chains derived from one specimen sequenced in a study of cytomegalovirus exposure and HLA in healthy donors (dated by TCRdb to about 2017). Library generation was performed with the immunoSEQ multiplex PCR assay. A mixture of 60 forward primers for TCR Vbeta segments and 13 reverse primers for TCR Jbeta segments was used in the multiplex PCR. Entries here come from immuneACCESS through TCRdb and include only in-frame sequences with V and J called. Some clones fail to appear in such tables; in the studies checked, an unresolved V gene covers under half of the shortfall, and the cause of the remainder is unknown. The sample contains 200,000 or so clones, approximately 81% of them found a single time. In total, the top ten clones hold 2.5% to 3.5% of the sample. Sequenced sample: PBMCs. Receptor source: a man younger than 45 in good health and CMV-seronegative.

The CDR3 loop is CASSLTGNNYGYTF. CDR3 bases: TGTGCCAGCAGCTTAACAGGAAATAACTATGGCTACACCTTC. The J gene is TRBJ1-2, the V gene TRBV6-1; perhaps TRBD1 as D (5 bases). CDR1 MNHNS and CDR2 SASEGT come from the germline V gene. This CDR3 has 14 amino acids. The V and J ends lost 6 bases and 1 base respectively, with 12 bases between them.

The rearrangement uses TRBV27 and TRBJ2-2; TRBD1 might be the D (6 bases). The CDR3 is made up of 14 amino acids. Looked up from germline, CDR1 is MNHEY and CDR2 is SMNVEV (reference sequence). V was clipped by 5 bases and J by 5 bases, with 12 bases between them. The CDR3 spells CASSPIQGTGELFF. The CDR3 DNA reads as TGTGCCAGCAGTCCGATACAGGGTACCGGGGAGCTGTTTTTT.

The chain carries TRBV12-1 and TRBJ1-5; the DNA was not compared with TRBD1, the D call given in the table. TRBV12-1 is reported as a pseudogene. The CDR3 consists of 16 residues. The CDR3 DNA follows: TGTGCCAGCAGCTTTATACCGGGACAGGGCAGTCAGCCCCAGCATTTT. Protein: CASSFIPGQGSQPQHF.

A few counts support this clone. This chain links TRBV11-2 with TRBJ2-3; 11 nucleotides agree with TRBD2. J was trimmed by 3 bases and V by 5 bases; bases with no gene match: 4. The germline V gene has CDR1 SGHAT and CDR2 FQNNGV. This CDR3 comprises 15 residues. The CDR3 here is CASSPLAGGTDTQYF. CDR3 bases: TGTGCCAGCAGCCCTCTAGCGGGGGGAACAGATACGCAGTATTTT.

The chain links TRBV28 to TRBJ2-6; TRBD1 matches 12 bases. This CDR3 has 17 amino acids. Losses at the gene ends were 5 bases for V and 3 bases for J; bases not matched to a gene: 5. CDR1 MDHEN and CDR2 SYDVKM come from the germline V gene. The CDR3 is CASSPGTGGYGANVLTF. In DNA form, the CDR3 reads TGTGCCAGCAGTCCCGGGACAGGGGGCTATGGGGCCAACGTCCTGACTTTC.

V gene TRBV19 combines with J gene TRBJ2-7, with D maybe TRBD2 (6 bases). CDR1 is LNHDA, CDR2 SQIVND, per germline (reference sequence). V was trimmed by 3 bases and J by 6 bases, leaving 15 bases between them. The CDR3 is 14 amino acids. The CDR3 sequence is CASSIFASEGEQYF. CDR3 coding DNA: TGTGCCAGTAGTATTTTCGCTAGCGAGGGCGAGCAGTACTTC.

In this sample, this clone turned up once. The V call is TRBV10-1, the J call TRBJ2-5; possibly TRBD2 for D (6 bases). Germline-derived CDR1 and CDR2 are WNHNN and SYGVQD (reference sequence). Trimming pared 2 bases from V and 8 bases from J, leaving 12 bases between. The CDR3 runs 13 residues. The CDR3 nucleotides read TGCGCCAGCAGTGAGAAGGACGGGGGAACCCAGTACTTC. Residues: CASSEKDGGTQYF.

This clone has just a few counts. The chain joins TRBV6-5 to TRBJ1-1, with 8 bases identical to TRBD1. Per the germline V gene, CDR1 is MNHEY and CDR2 is SVGAGI. The V segment lost 6 bases and the J segment 1 base; nucleotides outside the gene matches: 4. This CDR3 spans 14 amino acids. CDR3 bases: TGTGCCAGCAGGCGCCAGGGGGCGAACACTGAAGCTTTCTTT. Its protein is CASRRQGANTEAFF.

This sequence joins TRBV6-6 and TRBJ2-1, with D perhaps matching TRBD2 (5 bases). The germline CDR1 and CDR2 sequences are MNHNY and SVGAGI (reference sequence). This CDR3 has 13 amino acids. Trimming pared 5 bases from V and 8 bases from J, leaving 13 bases between. The CDR3 nucleotides read TGTGCCAGCAGTGGCCGACCCGGGGATGAGCAGTTCTTC. As protein: CASSGRPGDEQFF.

The chain employs TRBV2 and TRBJ1-3, with D maybe TRBD1 (5 bases). CDR1 is SNHLY, CDR2 FYNNEI, per germline. This CDR3 has 14 residues. Trimming removed 6 bases at V and 0 bases at J, with 9 bases between. The CDR3 region is CASSRDFSGNTIYF. The CDR3 DNA sequence: TGTGCCAGCAGCCGGGACTTCTCTGGAAACACCATATATTTT.